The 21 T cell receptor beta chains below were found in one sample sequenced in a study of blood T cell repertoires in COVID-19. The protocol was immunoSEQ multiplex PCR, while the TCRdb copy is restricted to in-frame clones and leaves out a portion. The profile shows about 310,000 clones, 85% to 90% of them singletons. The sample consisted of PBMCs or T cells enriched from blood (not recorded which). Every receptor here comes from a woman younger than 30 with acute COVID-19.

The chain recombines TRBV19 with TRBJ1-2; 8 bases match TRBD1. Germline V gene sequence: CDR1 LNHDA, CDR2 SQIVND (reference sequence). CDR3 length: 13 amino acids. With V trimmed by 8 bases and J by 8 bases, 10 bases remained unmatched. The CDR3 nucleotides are TGTGCCAGTGGCAGGGGGCTGGCGGGAGGCTACACCTTC. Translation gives CASGRGLAGGYTF.

Written as DNA, the CDR3 is TGTGCCAGTAGTATTACAGGACAGGGGCTATACGAGCAGTACTTC. Amino acids: CASSITGQGLYEQYF. The chain recombines TRBV19 with TRBJ2-7; 9 bases fit TRBD1. Unmatched junction bases numbered 7, after V lost 3 bases and J lost 4 bases. The V gene's germline CDR1 is LNHDA and CDR2 SQIVND (reference sequence). CDR3 length equals 15 residues.

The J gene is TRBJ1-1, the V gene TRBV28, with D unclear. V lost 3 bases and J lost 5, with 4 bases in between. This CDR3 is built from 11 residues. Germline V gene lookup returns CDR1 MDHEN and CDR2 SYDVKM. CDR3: CASSFKTEAFF. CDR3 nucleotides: TGTGCCAGCAGTTTCAAAACTGAAGCTTTCTTT.

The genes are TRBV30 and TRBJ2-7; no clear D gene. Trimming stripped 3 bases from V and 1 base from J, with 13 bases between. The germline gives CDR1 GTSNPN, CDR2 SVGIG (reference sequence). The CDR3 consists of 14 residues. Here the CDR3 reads CAWRSRLLSYEQYF. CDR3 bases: TGTGCCTGGAGGTCGCGCCTACTATCCTACGAGCAGTACTTC.

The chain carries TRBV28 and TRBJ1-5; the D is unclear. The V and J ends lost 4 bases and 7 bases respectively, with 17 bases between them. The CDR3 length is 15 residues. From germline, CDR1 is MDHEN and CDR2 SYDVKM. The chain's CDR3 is CASSSSPSLNQPQHF. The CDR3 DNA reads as TGTGCCAGCAGTTCTAGCCCTTCGCTTAACCAGCCCCAGCATTTT.

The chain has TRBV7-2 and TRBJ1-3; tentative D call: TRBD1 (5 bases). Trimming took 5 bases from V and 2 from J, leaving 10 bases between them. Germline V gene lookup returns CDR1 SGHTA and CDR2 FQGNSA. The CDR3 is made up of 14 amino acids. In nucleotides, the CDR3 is TGTGCCAGCAGCCCAGGGCTGACTGGAAACACCATATATTTT. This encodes CASSPGLTGNTIYF.

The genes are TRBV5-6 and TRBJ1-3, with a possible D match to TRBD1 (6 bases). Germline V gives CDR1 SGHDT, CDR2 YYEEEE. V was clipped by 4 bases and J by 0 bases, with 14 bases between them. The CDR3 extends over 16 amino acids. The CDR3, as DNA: TGTGCCAGCAGCGTATTAAGGACAGACTCTGGAAACACCATATATTTT. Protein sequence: CASSVLRTDSGNTIYF.

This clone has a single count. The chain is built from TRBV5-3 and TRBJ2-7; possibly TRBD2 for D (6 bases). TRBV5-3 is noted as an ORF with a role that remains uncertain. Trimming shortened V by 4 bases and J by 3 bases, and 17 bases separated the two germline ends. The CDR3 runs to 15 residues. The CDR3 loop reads CARSPGLEGNYEQYF. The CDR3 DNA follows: TGTGCCAGAAGCCCCGGACTGGAGGGGAACTACGAGCAGTACTTC.

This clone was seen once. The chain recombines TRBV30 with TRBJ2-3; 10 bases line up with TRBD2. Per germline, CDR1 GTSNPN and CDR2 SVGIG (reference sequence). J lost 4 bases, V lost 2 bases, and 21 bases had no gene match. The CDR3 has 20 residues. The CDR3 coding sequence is TGTGCCTGGAGTCCCGCTGGGACTAGCGAGACTTGGCGGTACCCAGATACGCAGTATTTT. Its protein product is CAWSPAGTSETWRYPDTQYF.

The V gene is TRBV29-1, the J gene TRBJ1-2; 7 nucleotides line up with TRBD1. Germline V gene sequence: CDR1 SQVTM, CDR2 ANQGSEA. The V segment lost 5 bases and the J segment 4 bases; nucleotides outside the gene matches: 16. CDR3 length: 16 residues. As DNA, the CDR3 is TGCAGCGTTAAGGGGGGACAGTCCGTCCCGGTCTATGGCTACACCTTC. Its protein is CSVKGGQSVPVYGYTF.

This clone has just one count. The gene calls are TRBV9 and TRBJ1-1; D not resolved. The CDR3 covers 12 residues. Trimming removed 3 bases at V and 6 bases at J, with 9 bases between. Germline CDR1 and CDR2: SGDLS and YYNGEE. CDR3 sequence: CASSALEAEAFF. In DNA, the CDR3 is TGTGCCAGCAGCGCGTTGGAGGCTGAAGCTTTCTTT.

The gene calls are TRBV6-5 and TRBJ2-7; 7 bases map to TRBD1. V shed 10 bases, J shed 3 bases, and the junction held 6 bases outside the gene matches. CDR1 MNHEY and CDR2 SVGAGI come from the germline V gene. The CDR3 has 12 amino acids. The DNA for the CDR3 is TGTGCCATCGATGACAGGGACTACGAGCAGTACTTC. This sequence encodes CAIDDRDYEQYF.

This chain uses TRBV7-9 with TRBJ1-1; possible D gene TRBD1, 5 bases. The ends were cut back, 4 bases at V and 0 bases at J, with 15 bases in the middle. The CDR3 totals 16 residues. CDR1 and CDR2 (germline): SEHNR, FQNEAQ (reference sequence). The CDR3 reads CASSSLGGEVNTEAFF. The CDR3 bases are TGTGCCAGCAGCTCCCTGGGGGGGGAGGTGAACACTGAAGCTTTCTTT.

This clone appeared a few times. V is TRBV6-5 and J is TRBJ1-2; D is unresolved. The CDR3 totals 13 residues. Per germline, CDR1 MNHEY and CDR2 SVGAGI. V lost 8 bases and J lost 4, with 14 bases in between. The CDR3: CASRLDKTYGYTF. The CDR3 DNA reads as TGTGCCAGCCGCTTAGACAAGACCTATGGCTACACCTTC.

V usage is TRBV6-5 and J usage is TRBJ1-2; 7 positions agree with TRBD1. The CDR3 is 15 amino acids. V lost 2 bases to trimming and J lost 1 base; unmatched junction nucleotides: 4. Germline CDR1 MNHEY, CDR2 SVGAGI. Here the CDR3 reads CASSYRQGGNYGYTF. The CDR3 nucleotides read TGTGCCAGCAGTTACCGACAGGGTGGTAACTATGGCTACACCTTC.

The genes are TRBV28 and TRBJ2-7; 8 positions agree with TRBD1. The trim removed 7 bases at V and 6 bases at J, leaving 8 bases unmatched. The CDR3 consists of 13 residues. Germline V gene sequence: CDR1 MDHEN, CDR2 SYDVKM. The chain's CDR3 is CASTLRGTGEQYF. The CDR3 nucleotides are TGTGCCAGCACCCTCCGGGGGACAGGCGAGCAGTACTTC.

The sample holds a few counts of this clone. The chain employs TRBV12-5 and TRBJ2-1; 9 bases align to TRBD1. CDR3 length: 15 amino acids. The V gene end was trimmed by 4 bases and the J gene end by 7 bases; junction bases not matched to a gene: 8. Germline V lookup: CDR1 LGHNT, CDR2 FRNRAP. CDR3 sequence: CASGSGQGSGNEQFF. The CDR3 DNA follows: TGTGCTAGTGGTTCCGGACAGGGGTCCGGGAATGAGCAGTTCTTC.

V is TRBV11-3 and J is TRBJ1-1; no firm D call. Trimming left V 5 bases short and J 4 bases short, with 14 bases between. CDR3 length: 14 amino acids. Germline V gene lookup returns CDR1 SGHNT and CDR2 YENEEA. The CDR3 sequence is CASSPDSFPTEAFF. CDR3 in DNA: TGTGCCAGCAGCCCGGACTCCTTTCCCACTGAAGCTTTCTTT.

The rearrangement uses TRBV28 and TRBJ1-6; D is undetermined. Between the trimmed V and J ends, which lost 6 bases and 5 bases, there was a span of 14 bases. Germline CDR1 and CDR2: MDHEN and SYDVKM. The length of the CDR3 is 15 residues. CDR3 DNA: TGTGCCAGCAGGGGAGCGAAGGGCCATAATTCACCCCTCCACTTT. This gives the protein CASRGAKGHNSPLHF.

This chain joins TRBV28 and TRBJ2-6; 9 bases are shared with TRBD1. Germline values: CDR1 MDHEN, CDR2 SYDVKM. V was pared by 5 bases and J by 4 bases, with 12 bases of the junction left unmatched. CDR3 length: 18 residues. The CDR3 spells CASSPPTGGDYGANVLTF. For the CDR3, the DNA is TGTGCCAGCAGTCCCCCGACAGGGGGAGATTACGGGGCCAACGTCCTGACTTTC.

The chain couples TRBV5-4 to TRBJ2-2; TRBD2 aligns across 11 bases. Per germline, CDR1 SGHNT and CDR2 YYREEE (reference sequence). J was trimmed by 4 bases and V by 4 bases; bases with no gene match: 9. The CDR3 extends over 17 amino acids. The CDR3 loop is CASSEASGRLGTGELFF. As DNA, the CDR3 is TGTGCCAGCAGCGAGGCTAGCGGGAGGTTGGGCACCGGGGAGCTGTTTTTT.